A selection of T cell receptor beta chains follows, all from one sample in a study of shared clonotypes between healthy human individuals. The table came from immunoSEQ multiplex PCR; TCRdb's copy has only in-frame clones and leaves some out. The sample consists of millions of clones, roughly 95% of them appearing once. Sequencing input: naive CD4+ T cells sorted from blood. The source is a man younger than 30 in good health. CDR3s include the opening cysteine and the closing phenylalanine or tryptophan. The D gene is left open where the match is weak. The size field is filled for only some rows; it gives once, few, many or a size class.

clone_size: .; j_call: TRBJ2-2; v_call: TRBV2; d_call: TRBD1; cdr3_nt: TGTGCCAGCAGTCTGGAACAGGGGGACACCGGGGAGCTGTTTTTT; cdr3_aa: CASSLEQGDTGELFF
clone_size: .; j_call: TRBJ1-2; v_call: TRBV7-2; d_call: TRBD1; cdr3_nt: TGTGCCAGCAGCTTACCACCCACGTTGGCCAGGGGGTTATACACCTTC; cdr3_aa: CASSLPPTLARGLYTF
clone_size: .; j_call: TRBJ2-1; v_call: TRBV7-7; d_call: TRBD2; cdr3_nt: TGTGCTAGCAGCCGCAATCCTAGCGGGGCGGGGAATGAGCAGTTCTTC; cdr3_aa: CASSRNPSGAGNEQFF
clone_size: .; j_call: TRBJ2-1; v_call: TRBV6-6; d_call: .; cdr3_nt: TGTGCCAGCAGCACAAGGGCCAATGAGCAGTTCTTC; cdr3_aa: CASSTRANEQFF
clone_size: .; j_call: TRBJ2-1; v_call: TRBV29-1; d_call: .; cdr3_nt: TGCAGCGTTGAGGCGAGCTCCTACAATGAGCAGTTCTTC; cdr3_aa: CSVEASSYNEQFF
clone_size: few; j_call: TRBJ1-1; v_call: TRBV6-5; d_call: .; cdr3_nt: TGTGCCAGCAGTTACGTCCGGGACGGCAACACTGAAGCTTTCTTT; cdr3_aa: CASSYVRDGNTEAFF
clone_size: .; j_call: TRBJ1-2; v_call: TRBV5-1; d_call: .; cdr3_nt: TGCGCCAGCAGCTTGGAAGGGCAGGGCTACACCTTC; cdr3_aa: CASSLEGQGYTF
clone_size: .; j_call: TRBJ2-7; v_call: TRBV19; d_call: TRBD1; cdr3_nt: TGTGCCAGTAGTATAGCGACAGGGGCGATGTACTTC; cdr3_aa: CASSIATGAMYF
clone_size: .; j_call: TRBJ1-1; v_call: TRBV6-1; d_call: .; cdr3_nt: TGTGCCAGCAGTGATCAGGGGAAAGCCGAAGCTTTCTTT; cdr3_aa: CASSDQGKAEAFF
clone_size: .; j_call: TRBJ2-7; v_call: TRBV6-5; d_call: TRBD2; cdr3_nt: TGTGCCAGCAGTCCTCGGACTAGCGGGACCTACGAGCAGTACTTC; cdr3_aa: CASSPRTSGTYEQYF
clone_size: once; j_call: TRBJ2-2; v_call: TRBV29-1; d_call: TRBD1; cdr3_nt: TGCAGCGTTGACAGGGGGCTTACCGGGGAGCTGTTTTTT; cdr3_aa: CSVDRGLTGELFF
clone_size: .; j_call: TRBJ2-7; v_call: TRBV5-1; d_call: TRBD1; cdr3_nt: TGCGCCAGCAGCTCTACAGGGGACAACGAGCAGTACTTC; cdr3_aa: CASSSTGDNEQYF
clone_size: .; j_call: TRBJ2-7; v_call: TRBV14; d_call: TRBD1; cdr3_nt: TGTGCCAGCAGCCGAGGGACAGGGGTGTACGAGCAGTACTTC; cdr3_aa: CASSRGTGVYEQYF
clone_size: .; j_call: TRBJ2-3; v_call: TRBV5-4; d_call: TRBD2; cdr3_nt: TGTGCCAGCAGTTCTAGACTAGCGGGGGATACGCAGTATTTT; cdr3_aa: CASSSRLAGDTQYF
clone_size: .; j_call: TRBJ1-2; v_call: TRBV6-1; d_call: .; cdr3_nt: TGTGCCAGCAGTGAAGTGGACGGTTCTAACTATGGCTACACCTTC; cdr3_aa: CASSEVDGSNYGYTF
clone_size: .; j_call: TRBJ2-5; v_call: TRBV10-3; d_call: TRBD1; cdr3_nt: TGTGCCACAGGGGACAGACAAGAGACCCAGTACTTC; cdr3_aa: CATGDRQETQYF
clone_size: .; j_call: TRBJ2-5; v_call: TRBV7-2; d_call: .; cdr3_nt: TGTGCCAGCAGGCCGACAGGCCAAGAGACCCAGTACTTC; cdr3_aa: CASRPTGQETQYF
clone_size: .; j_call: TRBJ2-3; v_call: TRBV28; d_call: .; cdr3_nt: TGTGCCAGCATAGGGAGCACAGATACGCAGTATTTT; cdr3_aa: CASIGSTDTQYF
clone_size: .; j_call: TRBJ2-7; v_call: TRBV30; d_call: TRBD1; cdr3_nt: TGTGCCTGGAGTTCCCTCCCGTCAGGGGGTACCTACGAGCAGTACTTC; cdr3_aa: CAWSSLPSGGTYEQYF
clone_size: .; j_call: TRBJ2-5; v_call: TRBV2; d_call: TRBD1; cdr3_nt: TGTGCCAGCAGTGAAAGTCAGGGGGAAAAAGAGACCCAGTACTTC; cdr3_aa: CASSESQGEKETQYF
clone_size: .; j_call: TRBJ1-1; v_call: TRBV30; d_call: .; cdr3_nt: TGTGCCTGGAGTAAAAGGGACCCCATGAACACTGAAGCTTTCTTT; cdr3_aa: CAWSKRDPMNTEAFF
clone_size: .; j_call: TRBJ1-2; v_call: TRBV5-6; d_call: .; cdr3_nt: TGTGCCAGCAGCTTGAGGGAACAGGCATATGGCTACACCTTC; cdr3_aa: CASSLREQAYGYTF
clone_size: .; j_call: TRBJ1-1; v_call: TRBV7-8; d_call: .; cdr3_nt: TGTGCCAGCAGCTTTCCCGGGACCGAGGCTTTCTTT; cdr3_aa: CASSFPGTEAFF